This entry lists 22 T cell receptor beta chains sequenced from one sample in a study of cytotoxic CD8 clonotypes in ibrutinib-treated CLL (dated by TCRdb to 2020 to 2022). The intended sense of this specimen's time point label: approximately eleven months on ibrutinib. Libraries came from the immunoSEQ multiplex PCR assay. Imported from immuneACCESS, the table was reduced by TCRdb to in-frame sequences with V and J called. These copies leave out some clones; in studies compared against another copy, an unresolved V gene accounts for under half, and the cause of the remainder is not known. The sample table records 60,000 to 70,000 clones; around three fifths of these occur just once. Clones ranked in the top ten supply approximately 14% of the sample. The sample was PBMCs, taken after 12 months of ibrutinib treatment. All receptors derive from a human donor with chronic lymphocytic leukemia.

The chain has TRBV5-1 and TRBJ2-5; 12 positions agree with TRBD1. Looked up from germline, CDR1 is SGHRS and CDR2 is YFSETQ. This CDR3 contains 15 residues. With V trimmed by 2 bases and J by 4 bases, 3 bases remained unmatched. The CDR3 DNA is TGCGCCAGCAGCTTCGGGGACAGGGGGCCAGAGACCCAGTACTTC. It is translated as CASSFGDRGPETQYF.

This clone occurred a few times. The gene calls are TRBV5-1 and TRBJ1-2; TRBD1 is a possible D gene (6 bases). Per germline, CDR1 SGHRS and CDR2 YFSETQ. CDR3 length: 17 residues. V shed 4 bases and J shed 7 bases, with 26 bases lying between them. The CDR3 loop reads CASSPNRPTGFDFGYTF. As DNA, the CDR3 is TGCGCCAGCAGCCCCAATCGCCCGACAGGTTTTGATTTTGGCTACACCTTC.

This clone was detected only a few times. V gene TRBV4-1 combines with J gene TRBJ2-4, with 7 bases identical to TRBD1. The CDR3 covers 15 residues. Trimming took 3 bases from V and 7 from J; bases not matched to a gene: 9. Germline V CDR1 and CDR2: MGHRA, YSYEKL. The CDR3 spells CASSQSDRVGNIQYF. The DNA of the CDR3 is TGCGCCAGCAGCCAGAGTGACAGGGTGGGTAACATTCAGTACTTC.

A few counts support this clone. The chain joins TRBV4-2 to TRBJ1-1; no reliable D call. Germline assignment: CDR1 LGHNA and CDR2 YNFKEQ. This CDR3 has 13 residues. The germline V and J ends were trimmed by 2 bases and 0 bases, with 4 bases remaining between them. In DNA, the CDR3 is TGTGCCAGCAGCCAAACAGTGAACACTGAAGCTTTCTTT. Encoded protein: CASSQTVNTEAFF.

V is TRBV10-3 and J is TRBJ2-7; D gene unclear. The CDR3 sequence is 14 residues long. Between the trimmed V and J ends, which lost 4 bases and 2 bases, there was a span of 12 bases. CDR1 ENHRY and CDR2 SYGVKD come from the germline V gene. CDR3 sequence reads: CAISAAMVTYEQYF. The CDR3, as DNA: TGTGCCATCAGTGCCGCGATGGTGACCTACGAGCAGTACTTC.

The chain links TRBV19 to TRBJ2-1; no firm D call. This CDR3 is built from 13 residues. V shed 2 bases and J shed 10 bases, with 12 bases lying between them. Germline V CDR1 and CDR2: LNHDA, SQIVND (reference sequence). CDR3 bases: TGTGCCAGTAGTATACTCCCGCAATCGGAGCAGTTCTTC. Translated: CASSILPQSEQFF.

The rearrangement links TRBV14 to TRBJ2-7, with 10 positions matching TRBD2. The CDR3 sequence is 13 residues long. Germline CDR1 is SGHDN and CDR2 is FVKESK. Trimming removed 5 bases from V and 4 bases from J; junction bases left unmatched: 2. Here the CDR3 DNA reads TGTGCCAGCAGCAGGACTAGCGGTTACGAGCAGTACTTC. Protein product: CASSRTSGYEQYF.

The rearrangement joins TRBV27 to TRBJ1-1, with 7 bases that match TRBD1. With V trimmed by 4 bases and J by 4 bases, 3 bases remained unmatched. The CDR3 has 13 amino acids. Germline V CDR1 and CDR2: MNHEY, SMNVEV (reference sequence). CDR3 coding DNA: TGTGCCAGCAGTTGGGACAGCCTCACTGAAGCTTTCTTT. Translating gives CASSWDSLTEAFF.

The chain is built from TRBV7-2 and TRBJ2-7; TRBD2 might be the D (5 bases). The V gene's germline CDR1 is SGHTA and CDR2 FQGNSA. The length of the CDR3 is 16 residues. With 4 bases removed from V and 2 bases from J, the gap between germline ends came to 18 bases. CDR3 in amino acids: CASSSRLVGGTYEQYF. Here the CDR3 DNA reads TGTGCCAGCAGCTCACGACTTGTTGGAGGCACCTACGAGCAGTACTTC.

This chain connects TRBV27 to TRBJ2-3; D is uncertain. Between the trimmed V and J ends, which lost 3 bases and 2 bases, there was a span of 9 bases. From germline, CDR1 is MNHEY and CDR2 SMNVEV (reference sequence). The CDR3 sequence is 14 residues long. The CDR3 spells CASSFLSLTDTQYF. The CDR3 coding sequence is TGTGCCAGCAGTTTTCTGTCACTCACAGATACGCAGTATTTT.

The gene calls are TRBV9 and TRBJ2-1; 7 nucleotides align to TRBD2. Germline CDR1 and CDR2: SGDLS and YYNGEE. This CDR3 comprises 15 residues. Germline trimming cut 3 bases from V and 5 bases from J; bases unmatched to any gene: 8. The DNA of the CDR3 is TGTGCCAGCAGCGAACAGAAGGCGGGGGACAATGAGCAGTTCTTC. The encoded protein is CASSEQKAGDNEQFF.

As to this clone: A far larger clone is off by one base, so a read error is likely. This sequence joins TRBV7-9 and TRBJ1-3; TRBD1 matches 7 bases. There are 16 residues in the CDR3. The junction had 6 bases not matched to a gene; V was cut back by 3 bases and J by 1 base. Germline V lookup: CDR1 SEHNR, CDR2 FQNEAQ (reference sequence). CDR3 sequence (DNA): TGTGCCAGCAGCTTGGGACCAGGGGGATCTGGAAACACCATATATTTT. Protein: CASSLGPGGSGNTIYF.

This clone was detected only a few times. The chain combines TRBV15 with TRBJ1-6; TRBD1 matches 7 bases. Germline CDR1 and CDR2: LNHNV and YYDKDF (reference sequence). The CDR3 has 13 amino acids. V shed 3 bases and J 10 bases; nucleotides not matched to a gene: 3. The CDR3 loop is CATSRTGQSPLHF. DNA for the CDR3: TGTGCCACCAGCAGGACAGGGCAATCACCCCTCCACTTT.

The chain combines TRBV19 with TRBJ1-1, with 10 bases lining up with TRBD1. The V segment lost 5 bases and the J segment 4 bases; nucleotides outside the gene matches: 4. The CDR3 has 14 residues. CDR1 LNHDA and CDR2 SQIVND come from the germline V gene (reference sequence). The CDR3 bases are TGTGCCAGTAGTGGGCGGACAGGGGGCACTGAAGCTTTCTTT. Translating gives CASSGRTGGTEAFF.

The J gene is TRBJ2-2, the V gene TRBV21-1; TRBD1, as called in the table, went unchecked against the DNA. TRBV21-1 has pseudogene status. The CDR3 runs 16 residues. For the CDR3, the DNA is TGTGCCAGCAGCAAAGTGGGACATACCATCACCGGGGAGCTGTTTTTT. This translates into CASSKVGHTITGELFF.

J is TRBJ1-1 and V is TRBV4-1; TRBD1 matches at 8 bases. The CDR3 is 16 residues long. Germline CDR1 reads MGHRA; CDR2 reads YSYEKL. The V segment lost 0 bases and the J segment 4 bases; nucleotides outside the gene matches: 7. CDR3 sequence: CASSQEVRTGSTEAFF. The CDR3 DNA reads TGCGCCAGCAGCCAAGAAGTGAGGACAGGGTCCACTGAAGCTTTCTTT.

This chain uses TRBV14 with TRBJ2-7, with D perhaps being TRBD1 or TRBD2 (5 bases each). The CDR3 is 15 amino acids. Trimming took off 1 base at V and 0 bases at J, with 10 bases between the two ends. Per germline, CDR1 SGHDN and CDR2 FVKESK. The CDR3 region has the DNA TGTGCCAGCAGCCAAGCTGACGGGGCCTCCTACGAGCAGTACGTC. Amino acids: CASSQADGASYEQYV.

This clone was observed a few times. The chain has TRBV11-1 and TRBJ2-7; D may be TRBD2 (6 bases). CDR1 and CDR2 (germline): SGHAT, FQDESV (reference sequence). The V and J ends lost 3 bases and 1 base respectively, with 7 bases between them. This CDR3 spans 13 amino acids. CDR3 amino acids: CASSFGTSYEQYV. The CDR3 nucleotides are TGTGCCAGCAGCTTTGGGACTTCCTACGAGCAGTACGTC.

This clone was counted between two and nine times. The V call is TRBV7-6, the J call TRBJ2-7; 9 bases line up with TRBD2. The CDR3 runs 15 residues. The trim removed 0 bases at V and 3 bases at J, leaving 3 bases unmatched. Germline V gene data show CDR1 as SGHVS and CDR2 as FNYEAQ. The CDR3 is CASSLAGLAGYEQYF. Here the CDR3 DNA reads TGTGCCAGCAGCTTAGCGGGACTAGCAGGCTACGAGCAGTACTTC.

The genes are TRBV7-8 and TRBJ2-1, with 8 bases identical to TRBD1. From germline, CDR1 is SGHVS and CDR2 FQNEAQ. The V and J ends lost 4 bases and 6 bases, in that order; junction bases with no gene match: 8. The CDR3 length is 15 residues. CDR3 residues: CASSSGQGIFNEQFF. The CDR3 DNA reads as TGTGCCAGCAGCTCTGGACAGGGCATCTTCAATGAGCAGTTCTTC.

The chain has TRBV28 and TRBJ2-3, with TRBD2 matching 12 bases. CDR3 length equals 16 residues. CDR1 and CDR2 from the germline V gene are MDHEN and SYDVKM. V dropped 4 bases and J dropped 2; count of bases not matched to a gene: 4. The CDR3 coding sequence is TGTGCCAGCAGTTCCGGACTAGCGGGACCCACAGATACGCAGTATTTT. Its translation is CASSSGLAGPTDTQYF.

The table lists this clone with many counts. In DNA form, the CDR3 reads TGTGCCAGCACTACCGGGACAGGGGGTACCGGGGAGCTGTTTTTT. Its protein is CASTTGTGGTGELFF. The gene calls are TRBV6-5 and TRBJ2-2, with 11 bases lining up with TRBD1. Germline CDR1 reads MNHEY; CDR2 reads SVGAGI. J lost 5 bases, V lost 7 bases, and 6 bases had no gene match. There are 15 residues in the CDR3.